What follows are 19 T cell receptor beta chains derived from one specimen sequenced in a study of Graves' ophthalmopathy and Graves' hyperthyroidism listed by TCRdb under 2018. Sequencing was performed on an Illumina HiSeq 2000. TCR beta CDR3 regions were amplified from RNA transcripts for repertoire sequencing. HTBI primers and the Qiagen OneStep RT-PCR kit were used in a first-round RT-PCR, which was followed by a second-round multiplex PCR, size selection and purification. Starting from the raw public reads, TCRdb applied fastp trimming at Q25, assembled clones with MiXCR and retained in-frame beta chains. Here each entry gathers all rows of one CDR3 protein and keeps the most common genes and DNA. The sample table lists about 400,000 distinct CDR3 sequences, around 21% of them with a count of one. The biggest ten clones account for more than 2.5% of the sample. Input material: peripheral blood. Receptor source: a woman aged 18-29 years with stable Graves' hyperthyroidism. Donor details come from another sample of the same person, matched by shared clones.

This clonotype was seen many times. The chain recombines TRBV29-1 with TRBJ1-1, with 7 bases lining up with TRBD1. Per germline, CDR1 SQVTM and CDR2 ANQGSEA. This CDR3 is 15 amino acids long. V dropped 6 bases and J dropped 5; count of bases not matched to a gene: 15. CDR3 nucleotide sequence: TGCAGCGTAGAGACGACAGGGCAGGACCGTACTGAAGCTTTCTTT. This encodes CSVETTGQDRTEAFF.

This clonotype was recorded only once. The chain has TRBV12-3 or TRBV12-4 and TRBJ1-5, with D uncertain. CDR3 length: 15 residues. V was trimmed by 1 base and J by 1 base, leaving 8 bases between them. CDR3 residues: CASSLGVESNQPQHF. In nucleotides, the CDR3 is TGTGCCAGCAGTTTAGGAGTGGAAAGCAATCAGCCCCAGCATTTT.

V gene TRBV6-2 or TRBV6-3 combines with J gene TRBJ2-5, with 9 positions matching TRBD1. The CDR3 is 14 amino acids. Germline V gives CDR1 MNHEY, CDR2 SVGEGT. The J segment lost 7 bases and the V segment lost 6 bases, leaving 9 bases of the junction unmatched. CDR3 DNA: TGTGCCAGCAGCTCCACAGGGGGCGGAGCGACCCAGTACTTC. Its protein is CASSSTGGGATQYF.

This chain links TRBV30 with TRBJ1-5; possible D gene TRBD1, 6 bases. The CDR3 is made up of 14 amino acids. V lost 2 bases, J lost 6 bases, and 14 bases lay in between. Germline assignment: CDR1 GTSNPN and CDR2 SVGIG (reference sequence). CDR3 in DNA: TGTGCCTGGAGTCAAGACAGGCTGACTCAGCCCCAGCATTTT. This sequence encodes CAWSQDRLTQPQHF.

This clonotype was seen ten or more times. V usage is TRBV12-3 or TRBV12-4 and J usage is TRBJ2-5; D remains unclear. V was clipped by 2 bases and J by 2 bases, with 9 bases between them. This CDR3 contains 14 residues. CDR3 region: CASSLNSLQETQYF. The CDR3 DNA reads TGTGCCAGCAGTTTAAACAGCCTACAAGAGACCCAGTACTTC.

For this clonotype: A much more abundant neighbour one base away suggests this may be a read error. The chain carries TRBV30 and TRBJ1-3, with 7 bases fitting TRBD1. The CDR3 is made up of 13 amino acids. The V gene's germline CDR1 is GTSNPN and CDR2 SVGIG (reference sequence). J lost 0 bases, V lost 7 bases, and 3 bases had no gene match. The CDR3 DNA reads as TGTGCCTCTGCAGGGGGCTCTGGAAACACCATATATTTT. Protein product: CASAGGSGNTIYF. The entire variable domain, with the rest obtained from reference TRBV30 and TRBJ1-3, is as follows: SQTIHQWPATLVQPVGSPLSLECTVEGTSNPNLYWYRQAAGRGLQLLFYSVGIGQISSEVPQNLSASRPQDRQFILSSKKLLLSDSGFYLCASAGGSGNTIYFGEGSWLTVV.

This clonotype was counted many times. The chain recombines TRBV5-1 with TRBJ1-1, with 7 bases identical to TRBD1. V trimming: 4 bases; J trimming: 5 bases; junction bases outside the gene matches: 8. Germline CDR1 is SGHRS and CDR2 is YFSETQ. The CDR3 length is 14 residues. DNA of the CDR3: TGCGCCAGCAGCGGATCGACAGGGCGAACTGAAGCTTTCTTT. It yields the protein CASSGSTGRTEAFF.

The CDR3: CSARDSSGEDNEQYF. As DNA, the CDR3 is TGCAGTGCTAGAGATTCATCCGGGGAGGACAACGAGCAGTACTTC. The chain joins TRBV20-1 to TRBJ2-7; perhaps TRBD2 as D (6 bases). The CDR3 runs 15 residues. Germline CDR1 reads DFQATT; CDR2 reads SNEGSKA (reference sequence). Trimming cost V 0 bases and J 5 bases, with 17 bases left between them.

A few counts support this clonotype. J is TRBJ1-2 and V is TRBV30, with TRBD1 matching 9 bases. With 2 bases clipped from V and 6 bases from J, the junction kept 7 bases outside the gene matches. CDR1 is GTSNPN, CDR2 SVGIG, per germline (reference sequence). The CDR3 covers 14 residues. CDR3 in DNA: TGTGCCTGGAGTTGGGGACAGGGAAAGAATGGCTACACCTTC. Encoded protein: CAWSWGQGKNGYTF. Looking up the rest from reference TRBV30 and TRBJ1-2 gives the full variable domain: SQTIHQWPATLVQPVGSPLSLECTVEGTSNPNLYWYRQAAGRGLQLLFYSVGIGQISSEVPQNLSASRPQDRQFILSSKKLLLSDSGFYLCAWSWGQGKNGYTFGSGTRLTVV.

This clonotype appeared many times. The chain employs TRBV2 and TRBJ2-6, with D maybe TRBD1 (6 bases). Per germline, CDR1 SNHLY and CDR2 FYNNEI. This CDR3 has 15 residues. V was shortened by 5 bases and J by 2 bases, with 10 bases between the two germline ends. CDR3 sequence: CASSKQGAGANVLTF. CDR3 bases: TGTGCCAGCAGTAAACAGGGCGCTGGGGCCAACGTCCTGACTTTC.

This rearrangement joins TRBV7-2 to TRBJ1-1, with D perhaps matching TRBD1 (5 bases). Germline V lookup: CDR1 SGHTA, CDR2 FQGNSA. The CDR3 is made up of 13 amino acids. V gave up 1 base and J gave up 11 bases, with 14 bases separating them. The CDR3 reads CASSLEWQGEAFF. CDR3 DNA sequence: TGTGCCAGCAGCTTAGAATGGCAGGGAGAGGCTTTCTTT.

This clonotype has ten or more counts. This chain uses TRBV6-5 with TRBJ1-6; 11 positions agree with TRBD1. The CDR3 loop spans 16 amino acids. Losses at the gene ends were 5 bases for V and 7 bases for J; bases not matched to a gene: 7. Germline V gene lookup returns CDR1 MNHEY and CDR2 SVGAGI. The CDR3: CASSTDRGRWNSPLHF. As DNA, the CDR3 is TGTGCCAGCAGTACGGACAGGGGGCGCTGGAATTCACCCCTCCACTTT.

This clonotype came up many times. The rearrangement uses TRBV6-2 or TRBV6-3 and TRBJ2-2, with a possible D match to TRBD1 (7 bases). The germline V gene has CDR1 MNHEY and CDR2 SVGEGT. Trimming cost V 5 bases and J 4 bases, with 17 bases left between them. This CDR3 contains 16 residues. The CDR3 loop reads CASSPRQGGRTGELFF. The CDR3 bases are TGTGCCAGCAGTCCCAGACAGGGAGGTCGCACCGGGGAGCTGTTTTTT.

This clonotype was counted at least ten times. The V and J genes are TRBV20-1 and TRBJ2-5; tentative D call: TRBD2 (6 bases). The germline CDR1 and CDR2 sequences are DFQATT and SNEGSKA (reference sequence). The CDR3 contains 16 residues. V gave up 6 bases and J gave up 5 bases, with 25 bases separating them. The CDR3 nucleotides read TGCAGTGCCGGGGGAGTTGGTCCATACGGTTTGGAGACCCAGTACTTC. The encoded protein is CSAGGVGPYGLETQYF.

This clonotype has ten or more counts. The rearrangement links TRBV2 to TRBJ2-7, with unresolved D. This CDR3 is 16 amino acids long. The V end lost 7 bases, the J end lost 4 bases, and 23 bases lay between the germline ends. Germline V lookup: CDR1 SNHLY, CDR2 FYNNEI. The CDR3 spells CASKMALRPASYEQYF. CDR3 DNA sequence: TGTGCCAGCAAAATGGCCCTTCGGCCAGCCTCTTACGAGCAGTACTTC.

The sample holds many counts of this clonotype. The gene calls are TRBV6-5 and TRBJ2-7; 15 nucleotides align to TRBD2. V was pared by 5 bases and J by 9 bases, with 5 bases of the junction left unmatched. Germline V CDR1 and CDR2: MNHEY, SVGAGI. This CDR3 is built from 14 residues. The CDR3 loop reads CASSRTSGRAGQYF. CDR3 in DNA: TGTGCCAGCAGTCGGACTAGCGGGAGGGCCGGGCAGTACTTC.

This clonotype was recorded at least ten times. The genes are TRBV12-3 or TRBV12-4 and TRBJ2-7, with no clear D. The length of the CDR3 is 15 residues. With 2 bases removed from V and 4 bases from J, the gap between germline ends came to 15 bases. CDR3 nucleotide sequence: TGTGCCAGCAGTTTACTAAGACTCACCGAGTACGAGCAGTACTTC. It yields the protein CASSLLRLTEYEQYF.

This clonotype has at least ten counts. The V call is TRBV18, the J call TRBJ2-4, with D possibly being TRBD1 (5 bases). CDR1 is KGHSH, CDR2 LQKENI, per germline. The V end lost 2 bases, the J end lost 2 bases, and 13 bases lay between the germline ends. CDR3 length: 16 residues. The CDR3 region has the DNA TGTGCCAGCTCACCAGTGAGACAGAGAACCAAAAACATTCAGTACTTC. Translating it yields CASSPVRQRTKNIQYF.

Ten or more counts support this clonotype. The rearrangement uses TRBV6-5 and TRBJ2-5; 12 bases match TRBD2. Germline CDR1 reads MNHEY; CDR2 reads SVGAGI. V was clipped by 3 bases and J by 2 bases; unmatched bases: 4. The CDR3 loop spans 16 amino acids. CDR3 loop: CASSYYGLAGQETQYF. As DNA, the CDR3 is TGTGCCAGCAGTTATTACGGACTAGCGGGGCAAGAGACCCAGTACTTC.